The 6 T cell receptor beta chains reported below all come from one sample, sequenced in a study of tumor-infiltrating lymphocytes in primary liver carcinoma. cDNA specific to TCR beta was made from roughly 500 ng of total RNA, with a constant-region primer employed for priming. A slightly modified ARM-PCR protocol with three nested multiplex PCR rounds produced these TCR beta libraries. Both of the initial two PCR rounds ran for roughly 10 cycles and employed TRBV1-TRBV30 forward primers alongside a C-beta reverse primer. TCRdb reprocessed the multiplex PCR reads with MiXCR, giving one entry per CDR3 protein. The repertoire holds about 32,000 distinct CDR3 sequences, with over 65% as singletons. From unsorted bulk tissue weighing about 20-33 mg, DNA and RNA were co-extracted. Sample: liver tumor tissue from sampling region 5. Sample subset: tumor region T5, tumor centre. These receptors originate from a man aged 40-50 years with primary liver carcinoma and hepatitis B virus infection.

Turning to this clonotype: One end of the junction fails to match germline, which may point to a read error. The V call is TRBV11-2, the J call TRBJ2-1, with 10 positions matching TRBD2. The CDR3 totals 15 residues. From germline, CDR1 is SGHAT and CDR2 FQNNGV. DNA of the CDR3: TGTGCCAGCAGCCCCCAGCGGGAGGGGTTGGGTCAGCAATTCTTC. This encodes CASSPQREGLGQQFF. Supplemented by reference TRBV11-2 and TRBJ2-1, the full variable domain reads EAGVAQSPRYKIIEKRQSVAFWCNPISGHATLYWYQQILGQGPKLLIQFQNNGVVDDSQLPKDRFSAERLKGVDSTLKIQPAKLEDSAVYLCASSPQREGLGQQFFGPGTRLTVL.

The CDR3 nucleotides read TGTGCCAGCAGCTATTCGGGGGATGAGCAGTACTTC. Its translation: CASSYSGDEQYF. This chain connects TRBV6-6 to TRBJ2-7, with D perhaps matching TRBD2 (6 bases). The CDR3 is 12 residues long. CDR1 is MNHNY, CDR2 SVGAGI, per germline (reference sequence). V was pared by 6 bases and J by 7 bases, with 13 bases between.

The CDR3 DNA reads as TGCGCCAGCAGCCCAATCCGGATAGTAAGCACCGGGGAGCTGTTTTTT. Amino acid sequence: CASSPIRIVSTGELFF. The rearrangement links TRBV4-1 to TRBJ2-2; D not resolved. The germline CDR1 and CDR2 sequences are MGHRA and YSYEKL. The CDR3 consists of 16 residues. V lost 4 bases, J lost 4 bases, and 16 bases lay in between.

On this clonotype: The germline gene is not matched at one end of the junction; a read error may be the cause. The CDR3 region is CSAGSGNEQLF. The CDR3 DNA is TGCAGTGCTGGGTCGGGGAATGAGCAGCTCTTC. The chain joins TRBV20-1 to TRBJ2-1; D may be TRBD2 (5 bases). Germline CDR1 DFQATT, CDR2 SNEGSKA (reference sequence). This CDR3 region has 11 residues.

Concerning this clonotype itself: A junction boundary mismatches the germline segment, possibly from a read error. The chain uses TRBV11-2 and TRBJ1-2, with 7 bases fitting TRBD1. Germline values: CDR1 SGHAT, CDR2 FQNNGV. The length of the CDR3 is 15 residues. CDR3 protein: CDSSLAPGGLAGCTF. The CDR3 bases are TGTGATAGCAGCTTGGCTCCAGGGGGGTTGGCTGGCTGCACCTTC.

Of note for this clonotype: The junction departs from the called germline gene at one end, perhaps through a read error. The chain uses TRBV28 and TRBJ2-3, with 9 bases that match TRBD2. Germline loops: CDR1 MDHEN, CDR2 SYDVKM. CDR3 size: 13 residues. The chain's CDR3 is CTSRGTSGDTQYF. The CDR3 DNA reads as TGTACCAGCAGGGGAACTAGCGGGGATACGCAGTATTTT.